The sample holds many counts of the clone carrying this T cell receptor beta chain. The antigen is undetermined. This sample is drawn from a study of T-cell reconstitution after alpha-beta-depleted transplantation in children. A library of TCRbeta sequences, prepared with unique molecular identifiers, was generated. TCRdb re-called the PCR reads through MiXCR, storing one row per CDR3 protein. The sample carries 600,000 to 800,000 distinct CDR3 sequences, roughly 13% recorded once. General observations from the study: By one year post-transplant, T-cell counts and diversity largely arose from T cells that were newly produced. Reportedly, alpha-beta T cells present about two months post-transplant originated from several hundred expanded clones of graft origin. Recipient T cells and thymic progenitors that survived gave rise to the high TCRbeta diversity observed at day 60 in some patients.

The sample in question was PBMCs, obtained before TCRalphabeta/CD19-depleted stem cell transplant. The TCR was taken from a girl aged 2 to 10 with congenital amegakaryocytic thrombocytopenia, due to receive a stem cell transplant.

CDR3: CASSPIAGVAYEQYF. The CDR3 nucleotides are TGTGCCAGCAGCCCCATAGCGGGAGTAGCCTACGAGCAGTACTTC. The V call is TRBV11-2, the J call TRBJ2-7, with TRBD2 matching 9 bases. The germline gives CDR1 SGHAT, CDR2 FQNNGV. The CDR3 has 15 amino acids. J lost 2 bases, V lost 5 bases, and 7 bases had no gene match. The variable domain in full, with the rest retrieved from reference TRBV11-2 and TRBJ2-7, is EAGVAQSPRYKIIEKRQSVAFWCNPISGHATLYWYQQILGQGPKLLIQFQNNGVVDDSQLPKDRFSAERLKGVDSTLKIQPAKLEDSAVYLCASSPIAGVAYEQYFGPGTRLTVT.